One and the same sample provided the 13 T cell receptor beta chains below, sequenced in a study of tumor and adjacent non-tumor tissue in lung cancer. This sample's RNA came from whole unsorted tissue. Three rounds of nested PCR, following a modified ARM-PCR protocol, produced the TCRbeta library. TCRdb re-called the multiplex PCR reads with MiXCR, one entry per CDR3 protein. The sample has fewer than 85,000 distinct CDR3 sequences, 77% seen once; the top ten hold about an eighth. The sequencing input was lung tumor tissue. All receptors come from a woman between 45 and 65 years old with non-small cell lung cancer.

This chain joins TRBV4-1 and TRBJ2-3; perhaps TRBD2 as D (6 bases). The CDR3 has 14 residues. The V gene lost 6 bases and the J gene lost 6 bases, with 16 bases spanning the gap. Germline values: CDR1 MGHRA, CDR2 YSYEKL. Here the CDR3 reads CASRQRAGTDTQYF. The DNA for the CDR3 is TGCGCCAGCAGGCAGAGGGCGGGAACTGATACGCAGTATTTT.

V usage is TRBV4-2 and J usage is TRBJ2-7; TRBD2 is a possible D gene (6 bases). Germline CDR1 is LGHNA and CDR2 is YNFKEQ. Between the trimmed V and J ends, which lost 3 bases and 4 bases, there was a span of 19 bases. The CDR3 extends over 16 amino acids. This CDR3 is CASSHPPNGDSYEQYF. CDR3 in DNA: TGTGCCAGCAGCCACCCCCCTAACGGGGACTCTTACGAGCAGTACTTC.

The genes are TRBV12-3 or TRBV12-4 and TRBJ2-7; D is ambiguous. The CDR3 is 12 amino acids. Trimming removed 5 bases from V and 10 bases from J, with 15 bases in between. The CDR3: CASSPRAERQYF. As DNA, the CDR3 is TGTGCCAGCAGTCCCCGGGCGGAGCGTCAGTACTTC.

In the case of this clonotype: No conserved phenylalanine or tryptophan ends this CDR3, so it is likely a read error. The chain links TRBV29-1 to TRBJ1-2; D possibly corresponds to TRBD1 (5 bases). The CDR3 contains 15 residues. CDR1 is SQVTM and CDR2 is ANQGSEA in the germline V gene. The CDR3 nucleotides are TGCAGTGTTGGGGATCTTTTACAAGGGGATCATGGCTACACCATC. Encoded protein: CSVGDLLQGDHGYTI.

There are a few counts of this clonotype. At one end, the junction sequence differs from germline, possibly due to a read error. The V gene is TRBV29-1, the J gene TRBJ1-1, with D perhaps TRBD1 (6 bases). Germline assignment: CDR1 SQVTM and CDR2 ANQGSEA. CDR3 length: 11 residues. CDR3 loop: CSVVGAGEALF. CDR3 DNA: TGCAGCGTCGTGGGGGCCGGTGAAGCTCTCTTT.

As concerns this clonotype: Because it lacks the conserved phenylalanine or tryptophan at the end, this CDR3 is likely a read error. The CDR3 sequence: CASSWLSGMNTEAFS. The CDR3 DNA follows: TGCGCTAGCAGCTGGCTATCCGGCATGAACACTGAAGCTTTCTCT. This chain uses TRBV5-1 with TRBJ1-1; D is undetermined. The CDR3 sequence is 15 residues long. The V gene's germline CDR1 is SGHRS and CDR2 YFSETQ.

To note about this clonotype: The junction differs from germline at one of its ends, possibly a read error. This chain joins TRBV18 and TRBJ1-2; D uncertain. The length of the CDR3 is 13 residues. Per the germline V gene, CDR1 is KGHSH and CDR2 is LQKENI. CDR3 DNA sequence: TGTGTCAGCTCCCCAGACACGAACTATGGCTACACCTTC. Encoded protein: CVSSPDTNYGYTF.

As concerns this clonotype: As the CDR3 is not closed by the conserved phenylalanine or tryptophan, this likely results from a read error. V and J are TRBV20-1 and TRBJ2-7, with 9 bases aligning to TRBD1. V lost 3 bases to trimming and J lost 3 bases; unmatched junction nucleotides: 9. CDR1 DFQATT and CDR2 SNEGSKA come from the germline V gene (reference sequence). CDR3 length equals 15 residues. The DNA of the CDR3 is TGCAGTGCTAGGTCCACAGGGGGCTCGGACTACGAGCAGTACTTA. This translates into CSARSTGGSDYEQYL.

Of note for this clonotype: Since a much larger clone is just one base distant, this may be a read error. This chain connects TRBV5-1 to TRBJ2-3; D is unresolved. CDR1 and CDR2 from the germline V gene are SGHRS and YFSETQ. CDR3 size: 13 residues. The germline V and J ends were trimmed by 1 base and 5 bases, with 8 bases remaining between them. The CDR3 nucleotides read TGCGCCAGCAGCTTGATCGCGAGAGATACGCAGTATTTT. The encoded protein is CASSLIARDTQYF.

For this clonotype: With a much larger clone just one base away, this may be a read error. The chain couples TRBV5-1 to TRBJ2-7; tentative D call: TRBD1 (7 bases). Germline V gene sequence: CDR1 SGHRS, CDR2 YFSETQ. The CDR3 runs to 15 residues. The CDR3 DNA follows: TGCACCAGCAGCCCCGGACAGGAGGGGACCTACGAGCAGTACTTC. Translation: CTSSPGQEGTYEQYF.

This clonotype appeared many times. The rearrangement links TRBV5-1 to TRBJ2-3; the D gene is possibly TRBD2 (5 bases). The CDR3 consists of 13 residues. With 6 bases removed from V and 6 bases from J, the gap between germline ends came to 14 bases. Germline CDR1 is SGHRS and CDR2 is YFSETQ. Here the CDR3 reads CASNPGSSDTQYF. The CDR3 DNA reads TGCGCCAGCAATCCGGGATCATCCGATACGCAGTATTTT.

To note about this clonotype: A junction boundary mismatches the germline segment, possibly from a read error. The chain combines TRBV29-1 with TRBJ2-4; 9 positions agree with TRBD1. Germline V gene lookup returns CDR1 SQVTM and CDR2 ANQGSEA. The CDR3 consists of 13 residues. CDR3 sequence reads: CSVLQGAKNIQHF. CDR3 DNA sequence: TGCAGCGTTCTACAGGGGGCTAAAAACATTCAGCACTTC.

In the case of this clonotype: Sequence at one end of the junction differs from germline and may be a read error. V usage is TRBV11-2 and J usage is TRBJ1-4, with TRBD1 as a possible D gene (5 bases). This CDR3 has 14 amino acids. CDR1 and CDR2 (germline): SGHAT, FQNNGV. Here the CDR3 DNA reads TGTGACAGCAGCCTTGGGACGGGAAATGAAAAACCGTTTTTT. Encoded protein: CDSSLGTGNEKPFF.